The clone carrying this T cell receptor (beta chain) was detected once. The data stem from a study of blood T cell repertoires in COVID-19. For the study at large: In each case, the material was cDNA or gDNA derived from T cells, B-cell-depleted T cells, or PBMCs.

Seattle's enrolled individuals joined amid active infection and were then monitored longitudinally. Germline CDR1 is MDHEN and CDR2 is SYDVKM. The CDR3 runs to 14 residues. V shed 2 bases and J shed 4 bases, with 9 bases lying between them. Original methodology: Scientists estimated how many nucleated cells there were by amplifying reference gene primers. The method was immunoSEQ multiplex PCR; TCRdb's version includes in-frame clones alone and lacks a portion of them. Clone size and V and J calls were adopted from that table, with D and trimming inferred from the DNA. Of about 230,000 clones in the sample, 90% were seen once.

The receptor comes from a young man with COVID-19, enrolled during active disease. This chain uses TRBV28 with TRBJ1-3; D unresolved. Specimen: peripheral blood. This CDR3 reads CASSLRSRGNTIYF. The CDR3 bases are TGTGCCAGCAGTTTAAGGTCCAGGGGAAACACCATATATTTT. Filled out from reference TRBV28 and TRBJ1-3, the complete variable domain reads DVKVTQSSRYLVKRTGEKVFLECVQDMDHENMFWYRQDPGLGLRLIYFSYDVKMKEKGDIPEGYSVSREKKERFSLILESASTNQTSMYLCASSLRSRGNTIYFGEGSWLTVV.